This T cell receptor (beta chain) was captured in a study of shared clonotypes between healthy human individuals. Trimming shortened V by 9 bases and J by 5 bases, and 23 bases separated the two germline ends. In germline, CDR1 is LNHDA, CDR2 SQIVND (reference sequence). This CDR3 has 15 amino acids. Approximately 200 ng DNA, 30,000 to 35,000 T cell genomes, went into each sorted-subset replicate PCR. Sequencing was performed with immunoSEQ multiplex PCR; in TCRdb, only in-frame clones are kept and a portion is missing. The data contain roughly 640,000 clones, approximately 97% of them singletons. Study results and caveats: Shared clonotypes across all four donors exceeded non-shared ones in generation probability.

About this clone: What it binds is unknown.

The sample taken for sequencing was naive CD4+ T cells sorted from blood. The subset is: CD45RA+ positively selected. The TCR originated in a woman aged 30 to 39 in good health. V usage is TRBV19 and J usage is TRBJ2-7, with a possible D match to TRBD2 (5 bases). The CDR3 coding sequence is TGTGCCAGCCAAAAGGGCCATCTTTCGGGGAACGAGCAGTACTTC. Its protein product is CASQKGHLSGNEQYF.